The clone carrying this T cell receptor beta chain occurred many times. The antigen remains unidentified. The method for making cDNA was 5'RACE, and it used 10-nucleotide random UMIs. In TCRdb, the 5' RACE reads were re-called with MiXCR into one record per CDR3 protein. The sample yields about 46,000 distinct CDR3 sequences, roughly 2% seen once. The sample is drawn from a study of neurological immune-mediated disorders. Study-level background: Of the multiple sclerosis patients, approximately 34 in total, some 30 were relapsing-remitting and 3 were secondary progressive.

The CDR3 totals 15 residues. Germline-derived CDR1 and CDR2 are SGHTA and FQGNSA. V trimming: 7 bases; J trimming: 7 bases; junction bases outside the gene matches: 15. The unsorted libraries originated from 2 million PBMCs kept at -80 C. Study-wide findings and caveats: HTLV-1-associated myelopathy showed the most TCR clonal expansion; multiple sclerosis the least, below healthy controls.

The TCR was taken from a woman between 35 and 50 years old with multiple sclerosis. Sequencing input: PBMCs. V is TRBV7-2 and J is TRBJ1-1; 7 bases agree with TRBD1. CDR3 region: CASTPYPLQGREAFF. The CDR3, as DNA: TGTGCCAGCACCCCTTATCCGTTACAGGGGCGTGAAGCTTTCTTT.